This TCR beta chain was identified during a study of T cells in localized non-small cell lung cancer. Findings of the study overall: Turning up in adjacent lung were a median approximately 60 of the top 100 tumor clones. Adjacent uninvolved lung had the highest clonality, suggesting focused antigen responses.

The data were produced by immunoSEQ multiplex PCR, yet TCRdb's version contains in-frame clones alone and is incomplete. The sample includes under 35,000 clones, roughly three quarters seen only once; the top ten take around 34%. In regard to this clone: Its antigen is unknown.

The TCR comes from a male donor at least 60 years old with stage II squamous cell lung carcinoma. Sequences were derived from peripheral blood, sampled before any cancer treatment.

The CDR3 loop is CASSLRQGRNTEAFF. CDR3 DNA sequence: TGTGCCAGCAGCTTGCGTCAGGGGAGGAACACTGAAGCTTTCTTT. The chain has TRBV5-4 and TRBJ1-1; D may be TRBD1 (6 bases). Germline assignment: CDR1 SGHNT and CDR2 YYREEE (reference sequence). V was trimmed by 1 base and J by 1 base, leaving 11 bases between them. CDR3 length: 15 residues. The full variable domain, rest sourced from reference TRBV5-4 and TRBJ1-1, is ETGVTQSPTHLIKTRGQQVTLRCSSQSGHNTVSWYQQALGQGPQFIFQYYREEENGRGNFPPRFSGLQFPNYSSELNVNALELDDSALYLCASSLRQGRNTEAFFGQGTRLTVV.